These 7 T cell receptor beta chains came from one sample sequenced in a study of blood T cell repertoires in COVID-19 (TCRdb year 2020). Library preparation employed the immunoSEQ multiplex PCR assay. The table comes from immuneACCESS by way of TCRdb, which keeps in-frame sequences with V and J called. Part of the clones is missing from these tables; in studies checked, under half for an unresolved V gene and the rest for unknown reasons. The sample data list 150,000 to 250,000 clones, and 94% of these were observed just once. The ten largest clones add up to 0.76% of the sample. What was sequenced was peripheral blood. The receptors here all came from a man in his thirties or forties with COVID-19, enrolled during active disease.

V is TRBV3-1 (or the pseudogene TRBV3-2) and J is TRBJ2-3, with 10 bases aligning to TRBD2. The junction had 4 bases not matched to a gene; V was cut back by 1 base and J by 6 bases. The CDR3 totals 15 residues. Germline CDR1 is LGHDT and CDR2 is YNNKEL (reference sequence). The CDR3 here is CASSQGSGGFDTQYF. CDR3 sequence (DNA): TGTGCCAGCAGCCAAGGTAGCGGGGGGTTCGATACGCAGTATTTT.

The J gene is TRBJ1-6, the V gene TRBV9, with TRBD1 identical over 7 bases. V was clipped by 8 bases and J by 7 bases; unmatched bases: 3. Per germline, CDR1 SGDLS and CDR2 YYNGEE. The CDR3 is 12 residues long. CDR3 loop: CASRRGNSPLHF. The CDR3, as DNA: TGTGCCAGTCGCAGGGGGAATTCACCCCTCCACTTT.

The chain combines TRBV6-1 with TRBJ1-5; D is unresolved. Germline values: CDR1 MNHNS, CDR2 SASEGT. CDR3 length: 16 residues. V was cut by 2 bases and J by 6 bases, with 17 bases left in between. The chain's CDR3 is CASSELTMSPGQPQHF. DNA of the CDR3: TGTGCCAGCAGTGAACTTACCATGAGCCCAGGTCAGCCCCAGCATTTT.

J is TRBJ2-2 and V is TRBV10-2, with TRBD1 matching over 9 bases. V lost 6 bases and J lost 1; bases outside the gene matches: 3. CDR3 length: 15 amino acids. The germline CDR1 and CDR2 sequences are WSHSY and SAAADI. As DNA, the CDR3 is TGCGCCAGCAGAGGGACAGGGCAGAACACCGGGGAGCTGTTTTTT. This translates into CASRGTGQNTGELFF.

The CDR3 loop is CSVQDRGQDYGYTF. The CDR3 DNA follows: TGCAGCGTACAAGACAGGGGGCAGGACTATGGCTACACCTTC. J is TRBJ1-2 and V is TRBV29-1; TRBD1 aligns across 10 bases. Trimming removed 6 bases from V and 3 bases from J; junction bases left unmatched: 7. Germline V gene lookup returns CDR1 SQVTM and CDR2 ANQGSEA. The CDR3 sequence is 14 residues long.

This clone was recorded only once. The chain carries TRBV5-1 and TRBJ2-3, with 9 bases identical to TRBD1. After removal of 4 bases from V and 6 bases from J, the junction contained 12 bases not matched to a gene. Per germline, CDR1 SGHRS and CDR2 YFSETQ. The CDR3 runs 16 residues. CDR3 amino acids: CASSLEGTGQVDTQYF. CDR3 DNA sequence: TGCGCCAGCAGCCTTGAAGGGACAGGGCAGGTGGATACGCAGTATTTT.

The rearrangement joins TRBV12-3 or TRBV12-4 to TRBJ1-5, with 7 bases that match TRBD1. Trimming removed 5 bases from V and 5 bases from J; junction bases left unmatched: 0. The CDR3 contains 12 residues. As DNA, the CDR3 is TGTGCCAGCAGTGGGACAGATCAGCCCCAGCATTTT. This encodes CASSGTDQPQHF.